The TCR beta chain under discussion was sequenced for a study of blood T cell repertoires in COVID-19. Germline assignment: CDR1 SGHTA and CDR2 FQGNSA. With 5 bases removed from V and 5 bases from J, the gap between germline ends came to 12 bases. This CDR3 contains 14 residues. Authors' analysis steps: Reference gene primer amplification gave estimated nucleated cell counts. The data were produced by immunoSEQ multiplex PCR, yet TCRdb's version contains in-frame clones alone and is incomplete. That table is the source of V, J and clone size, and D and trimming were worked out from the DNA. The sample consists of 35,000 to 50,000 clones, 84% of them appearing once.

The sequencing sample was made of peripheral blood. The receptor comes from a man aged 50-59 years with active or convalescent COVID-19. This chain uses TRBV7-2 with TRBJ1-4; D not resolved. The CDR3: CASSGQVINEKLFF. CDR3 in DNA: TGTGCCAGCAGCGGTCAGGTGATCAATGAAAAACTGTTTTTT.